A single T cell receptor beta chain is shown here with its context. Its antigen is unidentified. The length of the CDR3 is 16 residues. CDR1 is MNHEY, CDR2 SVGAGI, per germline. V lost 1 base and J 0 bases, leaving 12 bases between the germline ends. Primers included in the PCR were 60 Vbeta and 13 Jbeta primers. Assay: immunoSEQ multiplex PCR; the TCRdb copy retains only in-frame clones and omits some. The sample holds some 120,000 clones, roughly 84% seen once. These data come from a study of cytomegalovirus exposure and HLA in healthy donors. General study results and limits: On later analysis, the bulk of CMV-associated TCR beta chains appeared to be HLA-restricted. Specific recognition of CMV antigens was confirmed in vitro for a few chains (all CMV-associated). There were reportedly fewer N-insertions in an Asian-associated ancestry cluster than the roughly 610-donor mean, in a later analysis.

All the people who gave samples were healthy bone marrow donors. The sequence came from a woman aged 18-29 years in good health and CMV-seropositive. The J gene is TRBJ2-5, the V gene TRBV6-5; possibly TRBD2 for D (6 bases). The specimen was PBMCs. DNA of the CDR3: TGTGCCAGCAGTTACTGGGGGGAAGTTTACCAAGAGACCCAGTACTTC. Translation gives CASSYWGEVYQETQYF.